A selection of T cell receptor beta chains follows, all from one sample in a study of early T cells in non-severe SARS-CoV-2 infection. Via MiXCR, TCRdb re-called the 5' RACE reads, giving one row per CDR3 protein. The sample lists tens of thousands of distinct CDR3 sequences, 8% to 10% occurring once. The sequencing sample was made of whole blood. These receptors originate from an adult who was a healthcare worker with PCR-confirmed SARS-CoV-2 infection or an uninfected control (not recorded which). CDR3s include the opening cysteine and the closing phenylalanine or tryptophan. A D gene is named only where the DNA matches it firmly.

v_gene,j_gene,d_gene,CDR3aa
TRBV12-3/TRBV12-4,TRBJ1-2,NA,CASSFPGNYGYTF
TRBV5-5,TRBJ2-1,TRBD1,CASSFWTGGIQFF
TRBV6-5,TRBJ2-7,NA,CASSSHSYEQYF
TRBV5-1,TRBJ1-6,NA,CASSLGKVDSPLHF
TRBV20-1,TRBJ2-5,TRBD1,CSAYLTGRETQYF
TRBV7-9,TRBJ1-2,TRBD1,CASSPSGGTGYTF
TRBV25-1,TRBJ2-7,NA,CASSEYGSSYEQYF
TRBV12-3/TRBV12-4,TRBJ1-6,TRBD1,CASSPDRVRLNSPLHF
TRBV7-2,TRBJ2-1,NA,CASSISYNEQFF
TRBV9,TRBJ2-1,NA,CASSVALDEQFF
TRBV20-1,TRBJ2-3,TRBD1,CSASRQGVTDTQYF
TRBV20-1,TRBJ2-5,TRBD2,CSARAGAAQETQYF